These T cell receptor beta chains were read from a single sample in a study of blood T cell repertoires in COVID-19. Assay: immunoSEQ multiplex PCR; the TCRdb copy retains only in-frame clones and omits some. Of 130,000 to 150,000 clones in the sample, approximately 80% were seen once. Sequencing used peripheral blood. The receptors were gathered from a human donor in a cohort sampled during active COVID-19. Each CDR3 is given with its conserved first and last residue. The D gene is left open where the match is weak. Clone size is shown for a subset of rows, as once, few, many or a class of expanded clone.

clone_size j_call v_call d_call cdr3_nt cdr3_aa
- TRBJ2-7 TRBV3-1/TRBV3-2 - TGTGCCAGCGCCTCAGGGCAGACCCCCTACGAGCAGTACTTC CASASGQTPYEQYF
- TRBJ2-7 TRBV28 TRBD2 TGTGCCAGCAGTTCCCTCGGGGGGAGGGACGCGGACGAGCAGTACTTC CASSSLGGRDADEQYF
- TRBJ1-2 TRBV5-4 - TGTGCCAGCAGCCCGGGACTTAACTATGGCTACACCTTC CASSPGLNYGYTF
once TRBJ2-7 TRBV21-1 - TGTGCCAGCAGCAGTGGGACAGTAGAAACCTACGAGCAGTACTTC CASSSGTVETYEQYF
- TRBJ1-2 TRBV28 TRBD1 TGTGCCAGCAGTTTGGAGGACAGGGTTAATGGCTACACCTTC CASSLEDRVNGYTF
- TRBJ2-3 TRBV14 TRBD1 TGTGCCAGCAGCCCTGGACAGGGAGGTTTTACGCAGTATTTT CASSPGQGGFTQYF
few TRBJ2-7 TRBV24-1 TRBD2 TGTGCCACCAGTGACAGGACTAGCGGGAGCTACGAGCAGTACTTC CATSDRTSGSYEQYF
- TRBJ2-7 TRBV5-1 TRBD2 TGCGCCAGCAACGCCCGGGGAGCGGGAGCGACTACGAGCAAATACTACGAGCAGTACTTC CASNARGAGATTSKYYEQYF
- TRBJ2-7 TRBV28 - TGTGCCAGCAACCCTTTCCGGCAGGGGGGTGGGGTAGCGGGAACCTACGAGCAGTACTTC CASNPFRQGGGVAGTYEQYF
- TRBJ2-7 TRBV7-9 - TGTGCCAGCAGCCTCCCCCGGGGTAGCTCTCACGAGCAGTACTTC CASSLPRGSSHEQYF
- TRBJ2-7 TRBV4-3 TRBD2 TGCGCCAGCAGCCAAGGGCTTAGCGGGACCTCCTACGAGCAGTACTTC CASSQGLSGTSYEQYF
- TRBJ1-2 TRBV28 - TGTGCCAGCAGGGGGCAGGGGTCGTCTCACGGTGGCTACACCTTC CASRGQGSSHGGYTF
- TRBJ2-7 TRBV5-4 TRBD2 TGTGCCAGCAGCCAAGAACTAGCGGGACGGGAGCAGTACTTC CASSQELAGREQYF
once TRBJ2-7 TRBV29-1 - TGCAGCGTTGAAGATCGCGGGGTAGGGCAGTACTTC CSVEDRGVGQYF
- TRBJ2-3 TRBV28 - TGTGCCAGCATGGACTATGGGGAAGATACGCAGTATTTT CASMDYGEDTQYF
- TRBJ2-3 TRBV2 TRBD2 TGTGCCAGCACCTCCGGGGAGAGCGGGAGTCGAGGTACGCAGTATTTT CASTSGESGSRGTQYF
- TRBJ1-3 TRBV28 TRBD1 TGTGCCAGCAGTTTTCCCGGGACAGGGGGAAACACCATATATTTT CASSFPGTGGNTIYF
once TRBJ2-7 TRBV11-3 TRBD2 TGTGCCAGCAGCTTGGGGGGGACCTCAGCCGAGCAGTACTTC CASSLGGTSAEQYF
- TRBJ1-5 TRBV3-1/TRBV3-2 - TGTGCCAGCAGCCAAGATTTCACCGGGTCGGCCCAGCATTTT CASSQDFTGSAQHF
- TRBJ1-2 TRBV18 TRBD1 TGTGCCAGCTCATTACAGGGGGGCTATGGCTACACCTTC CASSLQGGYGYTF
once TRBJ1-5 TRBV2 - TGTGCCAGCTCCGCACAGGACCTCAATCAGCCCCAGCATTTT CASSAQDLNQPQHF
once TRBJ2-7 TRBV5-1 TRBD2 TGCGCCAGCAGCTTCCTTTTAGCGGGAGGGCCCTACGAGCAGTACTTC CASSFLLAGGPYEQYF
- TRBJ2-3 TRBV7-2 TRBD2 TGTGCCAGCAGCTTAATGGGGTACCTAGCGGGAGTATTAGATACGCAGTATTTT CASSLMGYLAGVLDTQYF
- TRBJ1-3 TRBV6-6 - TGTGCCAGCAGAAATGACAGATATGGAAACACCATATATTTT CASRNDRYGNTIYF
- TRBJ2-1 TRBV6-1 - TGTGCCAGCAGTGAAGGTCGCGAGCGGACGAGTCGGTTCTTC CASSEGRERTSRFF
- TRBJ1-4 TRBV23-1 TRBD1 TGCGCCAGCAGTCAAAGGAGGGGGCAAAGGGAAAAACTGTTTTTT CASSQRRGQREKLFF
- TRBJ1-3 TRBV2 TRBD1 TGTGCCAGCAGGAAACGGACAGGGGCGCAAGGAAACACCATATATTTT CASRKRTGAQGNTIYF
- TRBJ2-7 TRBV5-3 TRBD1 TGTGCCAGAAGCTGGGGACAGTTCTACGAGCAGTACTTC CARSWGQFYEQYF
- TRBJ2-5 TRBV10-3 - TGTGCCATCAGTGGTACGGGAGAGGAGGAGACCCAGTACTTC CAISGTGEEETQYF
once TRBJ2-7 TRBV3-1/TRBV3-2 TRBD2 TGTGCCAGTGGGACTAGCGGGAGCTACGAGCAGTACTTC CASGTSGSYEQYF
- TRBJ2-1 TRBV24-1 TRBD1 TGTGCCACCAGTGATTTATTCGGACAGGGTAACAATGAGCAGTTCTTC CATSDLFGQGNNEQFF
- TRBJ1-5 TRBV28 - TGTGCCAGCAGCCAAGGGGATCAGCCCCAGCATTTT CASSQGDQPQHF
few TRBJ2-7 TRBV18 - TGTGCCAGCTCACTCTCAGGGGACTACCTCTACGAGCAGTACTTC CASSLSGDYLYEQYF
- TRBJ1-2 TRBV10-3 - TGTGCCATCAGTGAGCGTCAACTTTCAGGAAACTATGGCTACACCTTC CAISERQLSGNYGYTF
few TRBJ2-7 TRBV28 TRBD2 TGTGCCAGCACAGGGACTAGCGGGATCCTGTCCTACGAGCAGTACTTC CASTGTSGILSYEQYF
- TRBJ1-1 TRBV19 - TGTGCCAGTATCCCACATGACAGTTGGACTGAAGCTTTCTTT CASIPHDSWTEAFF
- TRBJ2-3 TRBV3-1/TRBV3-2 - TGTGCCAGCAGCCTCCGGGAGTTTCTGCCAGATACGCAGTATTTT CASSLREFLPDTQYF
- TRBJ2-1 TRBV12-5 - TGTGCTAGTGGGCGGGACTGGCGGGATGAGCAGTTCTTC CASGRDWRDEQFF